This T cell receptor beta chain was found in a study of blood T cell repertoires in COVID-19. The overall study: The United States, Italy and Spain supplied acute and convalescent COVID-19 samples. T cells, B-cell-depleted T cells, or PBMCs supplied cDNA or gDNA.

Produced via immunoSEQ multiplex PCR; TCRdb's table is partial and in-frame only. The repertoire holds about 200,000 clones, with 65% to 90% as singletons. CDR1 is LGHDT, CDR2 YNNKEL, per germline (reference sequence). J gave up 4 bases and V 1 base, and 5 bases lay outside the gene matches. CDR3 length: 15 amino acids. This sequence joins TRBV3-1 (or the pseudogene TRBV3-2) and TRBJ2-5, with 8 bases that match TRBD1. The receptor comes from a human donor in a cohort sampled during active COVID-19. The sequenced sample consisted of peripheral blood. This CDR3 reads CASSQAPGGRETQYF. Here the CDR3 DNA reads TGTGCCAGCAGCCAAGCTCCAGGGGGCCGAGAGACCCAGTACTTC.